This TCR beta chain was captured by sequencing in a study of blood T cell repertoires in COVID-19. Whole-study context: Spain, Italy and the United States supplied samples that represented acute and convalescent COVID-19.

Original data processing: Amplified reference gene primers provided the basis for estimating nucleated cell counts. Only in-frame clones appear in the TCRdb table, and some are missing; sequencing was by immunoSEQ multiplex PCR. The V and J calls and clone size come from that table; D and trimming were worked out from the DNA. The table shows tens of thousands of clones, with about four fifths occurring only once. It was during active infection that Seattle patients were enrolled and then longitudinally followed. CDR3 size: 15 residues. Trimming cost V 4 bases and J 2 bases; bases outside gene matches: 6. Germline V gene data show CDR1 as SGHTA and CDR2 as FQGTGA.

Sequenced input: peripheral blood. The receptor's source is a man aged 65 to 85 with COVID-19, enrolled during active disease. The V call is TRBV7-3, the J call TRBJ2-3; TRBD1 aligns across 7 bases. CDR3: CASSSSGGTTDTQYF. The DNA of the CDR3 is TGTGCCAGCAGCTCATCAGGGGGAACCACAGATACGCAGTATTTT. Based on the CDR3 plus reference TRBV7-3 and TRBJ2-3, the full variable domain is GAGVSQTPSNKVTEKGKYVELRCDPISGHTALYWYRQSLGQGPEFLIYFQGTGAADDSGLPNDRFFAVRPEGSVSTLKIQRTERGDSAVYLCASSSSGGTTDTQYFGPGTRLTVL.